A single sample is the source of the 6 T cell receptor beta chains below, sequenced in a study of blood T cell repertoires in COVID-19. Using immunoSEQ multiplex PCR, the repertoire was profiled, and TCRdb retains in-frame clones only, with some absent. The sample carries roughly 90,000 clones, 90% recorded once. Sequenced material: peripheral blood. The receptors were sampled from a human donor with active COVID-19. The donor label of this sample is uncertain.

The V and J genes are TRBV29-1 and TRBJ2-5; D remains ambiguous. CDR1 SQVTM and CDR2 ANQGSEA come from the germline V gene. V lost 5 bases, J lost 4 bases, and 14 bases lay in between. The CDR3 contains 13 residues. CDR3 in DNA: TGCAGCGTTTGGGCAGTCGAAGTAGAGACCCAGTACTTC. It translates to CSVWAVEVETQYF.

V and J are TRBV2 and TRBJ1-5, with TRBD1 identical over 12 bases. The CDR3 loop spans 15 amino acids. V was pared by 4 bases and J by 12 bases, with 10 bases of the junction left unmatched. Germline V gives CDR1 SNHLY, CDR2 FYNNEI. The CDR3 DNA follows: TGTGCCAGCAGTGGGGACAGGGGGCGATCGGCGGGCCAGCATTTT. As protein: CASSGDRGRSAGQHF.

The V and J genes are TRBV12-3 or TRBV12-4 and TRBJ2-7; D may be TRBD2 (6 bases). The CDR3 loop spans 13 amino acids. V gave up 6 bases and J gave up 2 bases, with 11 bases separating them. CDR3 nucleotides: TGTGCCAGCAGGCGCGGGGTCACCTACGAGCAGTACTTC. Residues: CASRRGVTYEQYF.

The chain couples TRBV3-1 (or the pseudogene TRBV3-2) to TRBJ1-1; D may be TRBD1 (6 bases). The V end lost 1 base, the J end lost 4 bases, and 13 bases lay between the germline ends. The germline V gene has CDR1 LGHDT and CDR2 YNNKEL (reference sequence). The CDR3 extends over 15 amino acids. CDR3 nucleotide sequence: TGTGCCAGCAGCCAAGCGGGTGGCAGGGGCACTGAAGCTTTCTTT. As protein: CASSQAGGRGTEAFF.

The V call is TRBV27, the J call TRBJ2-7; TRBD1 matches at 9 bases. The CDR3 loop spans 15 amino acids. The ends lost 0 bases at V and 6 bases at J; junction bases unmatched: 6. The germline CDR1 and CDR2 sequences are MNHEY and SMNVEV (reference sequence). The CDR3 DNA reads TGTGCCAGCAGTTTATCGGGGACAGGGTTGGGCGAGCAGTACTTC. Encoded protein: CASSLSGTGLGEQYF.

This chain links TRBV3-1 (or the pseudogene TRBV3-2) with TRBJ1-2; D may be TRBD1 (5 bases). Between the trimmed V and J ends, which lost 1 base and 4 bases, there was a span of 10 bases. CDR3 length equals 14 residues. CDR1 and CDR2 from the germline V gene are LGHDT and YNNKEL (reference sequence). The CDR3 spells CASSQVRGAYGYTF. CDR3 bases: TGTGCCAGCAGCCAAGTTCGCGGGGCCTATGGCTACACCTTC.